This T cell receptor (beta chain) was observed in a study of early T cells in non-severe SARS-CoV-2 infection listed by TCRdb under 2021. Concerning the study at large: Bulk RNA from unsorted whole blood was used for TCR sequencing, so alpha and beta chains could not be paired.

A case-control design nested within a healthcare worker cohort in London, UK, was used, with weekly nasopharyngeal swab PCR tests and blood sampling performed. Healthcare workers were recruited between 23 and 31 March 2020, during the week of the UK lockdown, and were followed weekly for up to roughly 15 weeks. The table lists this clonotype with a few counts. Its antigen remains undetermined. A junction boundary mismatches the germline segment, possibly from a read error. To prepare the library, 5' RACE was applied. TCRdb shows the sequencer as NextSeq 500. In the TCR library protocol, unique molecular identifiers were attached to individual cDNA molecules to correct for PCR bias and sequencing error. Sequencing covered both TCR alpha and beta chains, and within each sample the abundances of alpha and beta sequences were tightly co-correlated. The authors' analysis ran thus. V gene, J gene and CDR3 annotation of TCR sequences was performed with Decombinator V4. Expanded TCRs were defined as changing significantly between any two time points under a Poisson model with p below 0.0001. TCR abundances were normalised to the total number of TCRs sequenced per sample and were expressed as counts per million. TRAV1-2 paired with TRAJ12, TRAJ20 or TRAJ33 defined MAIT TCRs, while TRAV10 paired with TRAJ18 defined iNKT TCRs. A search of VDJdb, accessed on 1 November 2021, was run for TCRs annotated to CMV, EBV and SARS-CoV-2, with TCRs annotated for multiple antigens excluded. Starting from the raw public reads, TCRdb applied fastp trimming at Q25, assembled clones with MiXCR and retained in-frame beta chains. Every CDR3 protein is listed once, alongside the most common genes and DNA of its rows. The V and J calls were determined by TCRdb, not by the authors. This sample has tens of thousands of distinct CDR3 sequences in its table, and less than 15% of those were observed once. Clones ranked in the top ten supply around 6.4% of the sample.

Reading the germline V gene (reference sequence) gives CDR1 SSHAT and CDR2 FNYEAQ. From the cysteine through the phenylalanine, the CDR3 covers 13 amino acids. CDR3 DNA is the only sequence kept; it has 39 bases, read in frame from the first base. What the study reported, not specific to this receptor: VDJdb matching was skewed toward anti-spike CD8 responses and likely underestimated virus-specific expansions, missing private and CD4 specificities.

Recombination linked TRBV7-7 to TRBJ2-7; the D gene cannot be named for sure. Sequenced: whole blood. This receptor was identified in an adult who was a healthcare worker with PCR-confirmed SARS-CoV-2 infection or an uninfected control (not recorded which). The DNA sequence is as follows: TGTGCTAGCAGCTTAGAAGAAGTTAGCGAGCAGTACTTC. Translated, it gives CASSLEEVSEQYF.